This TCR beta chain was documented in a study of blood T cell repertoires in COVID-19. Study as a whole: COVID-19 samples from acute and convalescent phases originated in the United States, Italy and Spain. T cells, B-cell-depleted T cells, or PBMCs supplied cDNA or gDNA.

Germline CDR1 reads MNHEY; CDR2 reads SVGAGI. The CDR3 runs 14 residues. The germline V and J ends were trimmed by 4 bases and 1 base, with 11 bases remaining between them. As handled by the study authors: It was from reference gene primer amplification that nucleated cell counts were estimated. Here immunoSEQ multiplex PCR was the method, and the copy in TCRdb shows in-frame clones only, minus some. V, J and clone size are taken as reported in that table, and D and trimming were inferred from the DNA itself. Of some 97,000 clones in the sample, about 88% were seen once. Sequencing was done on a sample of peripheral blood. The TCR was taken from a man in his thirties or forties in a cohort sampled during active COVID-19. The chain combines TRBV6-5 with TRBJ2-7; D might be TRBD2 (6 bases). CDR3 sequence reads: CASSSPGTSYEQYF. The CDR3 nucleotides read TGTGCCAGCAGTTCTCCAGGGACTTCCTACGAGCAGTACTTC.